The 15 T cell receptor beta chains in this list originate from one sample, sequenced in a study of T cells in Graves' hyperthyroidism and ophthalmopathy. The CDR3 regions of TCR beta were amplified from RNA transcripts. The HTBI primer set served for first-round RT-PCR of the TCR CDR3. A single record per CDR3 protein comes from TCRdb applying MiXCR to the multiplex PCR reads. The table has approximately 520,000 distinct CDR3 sequences, under 25% seen once. Sequencing input: blood. These receptors came from a man younger than 35 with Graves' hyperthyroidism.

In its sample, this clonotype was seen a few times. A much larger clone is a single base away; this may be a read error. The chain carries TRBV30 and TRBJ1-1; D unresolved. CDR1 GTSNPN and CDR2 SVGIG come from the germline V gene (reference sequence). V was trimmed by 3 bases and J by 1 base, leaving 6 bases between them. CDR3 length: 12 residues. Here the CDR3 DNA reads TGTGCCTGGAGGGACTGGAACACTGAAGCTTTCTTT. Amino acids: CAWRDWNTEAFF.

This clonotype has ten or more counts. This rearrangement joins TRBV12-5 to TRBJ2-7, with a possible D match to TRBD2 (7 bases). This CDR3 is 13 amino acids long. V was trimmed by 7 bases and J by 1 base, leaving 11 bases between them. The germline V gene encodes CDR1 LGHNT and CDR2 FRNRAP. CDR3 residues: CASEGGGSYEQYF. The CDR3 bases are TGTGCTAGTGAAGGGGGGGGATCCTACGAGCAGTACTTC. The complete variable domain, with remaining parts taken from reference TRBV12-5 and TRBJ2-7, reads DARVTQTPRHKVTEMGQEVTMRCQPILGHNTVFWYRQTMMQGLELLAYFRNRAPLDDSGMPKDRFSAEMPDATLATLKIQPSEPRDSAVYFCASEGGGSYEQYFGPGTRLTVT.

This clonotype was detected many times. The V call is TRBV28, the J call TRBJ2-1; 9 bases are a match to TRBD2. The CDR3 extends over 19 amino acids. CDR1 is MDHEN and CDR2 is SYDVKM in the germline V gene. Germline trimming cut 5 bases from V and 0 bases from J; bases unmatched to any gene: 14. The CDR3 bases are TGTGCCAGCAGTCCCACTCCCAGCGGGGGGCAAAGCTCCTACAATGAGCAGTTCTTC. It yields the protein CASSPTPSGGQSSYNEQFF.

This clonotype was seen ten or more times. The genes are TRBV15 and TRBJ1-5; D gene ambiguous. From germline, CDR1 is LNHNV and CDR2 YYDKDF (reference sequence). This CDR3 comprises 14 residues. V dropped 5 bases and J dropped 3 bases, with 11 bases sitting between them. CDR3 DNA sequence: TGTGCCACCAGCCCTGTGTGGAACAATCAGCCCCAGCATTTT. Translation: CATSPVWNNQPQHF. Based on the CDR3 plus reference TRBV15 and TRBJ1-5, the full variable domain is DAMVIQNPRYQVTQFGKPVTLSCSQTLNHNVMYWYQQKSSQAPKLLFHYYDKDFNNEADTPDNFQSRRPNTSFCFLDIRSPGLGDTAMYLCATSPVWNNQPQHFGDGTRLSIL.

This clonotype showed up many times. This may be a read error, as it is one base from a much larger clone. This chain uses TRBV6-5 with TRBJ2-1; D may be TRBD1 (6 bases). The CDR3 covers 13 residues. The germline gives CDR1 MNHEY, CDR2 SVGAGI. CDR3: CASSLGQTNEKFF. The CDR3 bases are TGTGCCAGCAGCCTCGGACAGACGAATGAGAAGTTCTTC.

The chain joins TRBV2 to TRBJ1-5; a possible D gene is TRBD1 (5 bases). Per germline, CDR1 SNHLY and CDR2 FYNNEI. The CDR3 has 13 residues. Trimming took off 4 bases at V and 4 bases at J, with 8 bases between the two ends. As DNA, the CDR3 is TGTGCCAGCAGTGTTGCAGGGAATCAGCCCCAGCATTTT. Its translation is CASSVAGNQPQHF.

This clonotype has more than one count but fewer than ten. This sequence joins TRBV18 and TRBJ2-7; either TRBD1 or TRBD2 may supply D (5 bases each). Trimming pared 6 bases from V and 6 bases from J, leaving 15 bases between. The CDR3 totals 13 residues. Germline V gives CDR1 KGHSH, CDR2 LQKENI. The CDR3 region is CASSPGTPGEQYF. The CDR3 nucleotides are TGTGCCAGCTCTCCCGGGACCCCTGGCGAGCAGTACTTC.

The table lists this clonotype with many counts. The chain employs TRBV20-1 and TRBJ1-2; a possible D gene is TRBD1 (5 bases). From germline, CDR1 is DFQATT and CDR2 SNEGSKA (reference sequence). V was cut by 6 bases and J by 0 bases, with 14 bases left in between. The CDR3 sequence is 14 residues long. The CDR3 protein is CSAGHGGANYGYTF. DNA for the CDR3: TGCAGTGCGGGGCACGGGGGAGCTAACTATGGCTACACCTTC.

A few counts support this clonotype. A much larger clone lies a single base off, so this may be a read error. The chain recombines TRBV2 with TRBJ2-2, with D perhaps assigned TRBD1 or TRBD2 (5 bases each). Germline V CDR1 and CDR2: SNHLY, FYNNEI. CDR3 size: 17 residues. The CDR3 DNA reads TGTGCCAGCAGTCCTTTCCAAGGACAAACGGGAACCGGGGAGCTGTGTTTT. It translates to CASSPFQGQTGTGELCF.

In its sample, this clonotype was seen many times. V gene TRBV27 combines with J gene TRBJ2-7, with D perhaps matching TRBD1 or TRBD2 (6 bases each). This CDR3 is built from 14 residues. The V and J ends lost 5 bases and 6 bases respectively, with 17 bases between them. The germline gives CDR1 MNHEY, CDR2 SMNVEV (reference sequence). The CDR3 loop is CASSPLGGHVEQYF. CDR3 sequence (DNA): TGTGCCAGCAGTCCCCTTGGGGGGCACGTCGAGCAGTACTTC.

The V and J genes are TRBV2 and TRBJ2-7; D unclear. CDR3 length: 15 residues. CDR1 is SNHLY, CDR2 FYNNEI, per germline. V was cut by 2 bases and J by 0 bases, with 11 bases left in between. Here the CDR3 reads CASSEKGTRSYEQYF. CDR3 DNA: TGTGCCAGCAGTGAAAAGGGCACACGCTCCTACGAGCAGTACTTC.

The genes are TRBV2 and TRBJ1-2, with no clear D. Germline V lookup: CDR1 SNHLY, CDR2 FYNNEI. The V gene lost 6 bases and the J gene lost 0 bases, with 14 bases spanning the gap. The CDR3 is made up of 15 amino acids. The CDR3 DNA follows: TGTGCCAGCAGCTTTGGGCCGCTACCTAACTATGGCTACACCTTC. Translated, it gives CASSFGPLPNYGYTF.

This clonotype occurred many times. V usage is TRBV5-1 and J usage is TRBJ2-7; 8 nucleotides agree with TRBD2. The CDR3 length is 16 residues. The germline gives CDR1 SGHRS, CDR2 YFSETQ. The J segment lost 4 bases and the V segment lost 0 bases, leaving 9 bases of the junction unmatched. The CDR3 loop reads CASSLGSGDGSYEQYF. The CDR3 coding sequence is TGCGCCAGCAGCTTGGGTAGCGGGGACGGATCATACGAGCAGTACTTC.

This clonotype was detected many times. The chain has TRBV2 and TRBJ1-2; D gene ambiguous. The CDR3 is 12 amino acids. V lost 4 bases to trimming and J lost 3 bases, with 6 bases between them. Germline lookup yields CDR1 SNHLY and CDR2 FYNNEI. The CDR3: CASSVVDYGYTF. In nucleotides, the CDR3 is TGTGCCAGCAGTGTGGTCGACTATGGCTACACCTTC.

Concerning this clonotype: A junction end diverges from the germline sequence, so it may reflect a read error. The chain couples TRBV15 to TRBJ2-4; D possibly uses TRBD1 or TRBD2 (6 bases each). The V gene's germline CDR1 is LNHNV and CDR2 YYDKDF (reference sequence). CDR3 length: 17 amino acids. The CDR3 DNA follows: TGTGCCACCAGCAGAGTAGGTGGTAGAGGGGGGAAAAACATTAAGTACTTC. This sequence encodes CATSRVGGRGGKNIKYF. The variable domain in full, with the rest retrieved from reference TRBV15 and TRBJ2-4, is DAMVIQNPRYQVTQFGKPVTLSCSQTLNHNVMYWYQQKSSQAPKLLFHYYDKDFNNEADTPDNFQSRRPNTSFCFLDIRSPGLGDTAMYLCATSRVGGRGGKNIKYFGAGTRLSVL.